The following is a TCR beta chain sequence with its context. This entry is derived from a study of cytomegalovirus exposure and HLA in healthy donors. Whole-study context: The roughly 100 million unique TCR beta sequences, from about 190 million T cells, were found by an earlier analysis. Most donors, 80% to 90% of more than 300 genotyped, fell in the Caucasian-associated ancestry cluster.

The PCR made use of 60 Vbeta and 13 Jbeta primers. Assay: immunoSEQ multiplex PCR; the TCRdb copy retains only in-frame clones and omits some. The sample has some 140,000 clones, around four fifths seen once. Healthy bone marrow donors supplied every sample. The length of the CDR3 is 14 residues. CDR1 MDHEN and CDR2 SYDVKM come from the germline V gene. The V end was cut by 2 bases, the J end by 8 bases, with 13 bases between. The TCR was taken from a male donor in good health and CMV-seropositive. The chain uses TRBV28 and TRBJ2-1; TRBD2 might be the D (7 bases). The sequenced sample consisted of PBMCs. The CDR3 loop reads CASSLKRGGDEQFF. For the CDR3, the DNA is TGTGCCAGCAGTTTAAAGAGGGGGGGCGATGAGCAGTTCTTC.